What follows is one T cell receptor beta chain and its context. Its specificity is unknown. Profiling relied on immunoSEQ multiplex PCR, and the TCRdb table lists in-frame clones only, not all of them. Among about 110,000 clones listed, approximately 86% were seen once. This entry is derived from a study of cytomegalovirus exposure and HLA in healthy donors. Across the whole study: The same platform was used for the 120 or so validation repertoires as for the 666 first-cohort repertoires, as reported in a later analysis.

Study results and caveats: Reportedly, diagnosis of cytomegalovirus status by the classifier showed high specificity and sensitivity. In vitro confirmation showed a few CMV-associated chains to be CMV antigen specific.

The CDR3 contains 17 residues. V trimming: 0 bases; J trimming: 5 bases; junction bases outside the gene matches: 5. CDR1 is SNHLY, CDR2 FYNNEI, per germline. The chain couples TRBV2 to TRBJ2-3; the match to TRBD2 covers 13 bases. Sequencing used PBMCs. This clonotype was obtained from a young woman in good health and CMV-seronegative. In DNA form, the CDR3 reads TGTGCCAGCAGTGAAGCTCCGCGGACTAGCGGGGGAGATACGCAGTATTTT. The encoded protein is CASSEAPRTSGGDTQYF. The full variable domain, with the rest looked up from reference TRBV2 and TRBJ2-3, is EPEVTQTPSHQVTQMGQEVILRCVPISNHLYFYWYRQILGQKVEFLVSFYNNEISEKSEIFDDQFSVERPDGSNFTLKIRSTKLEDSAMYFCASSEAPRTSGGDTQYFGPGTRLTVL.